What follows describes a single TCR beta chain. This sample stems from a study of blood T cell repertoires in COVID-19. The length of the CDR3 is 15 residues. V shed 2 bases and J shed 7 bases, with 18 bases lying between them. Germline V gene lookup returns CDR1 SGDLS and CDR2 YYNGEE. In the authors' methods: By means of reference gene primer amplification, nucleated cell counts were estimated. The protocol was immunoSEQ multiplex PCR, while the TCRdb copy is restricted to in-frame clones and leaves out a portion. From that table come the V and J calls and clone size; the DNA was used to work out D and trimming. Seen here are more than 95,000 clones, more than 65% observed once, and the top ten hold approximately 2.1%.

This chain connects TRBV9 to TRBJ1-2; possibly TRBD1 for D (5 bases). The TCR comes from a woman between 70 and 85 years old with acute or convalescent COVID-19. Sequencing input: peripheral blood. As DNA, the CDR3 is TGTGCCAGCAGCGTGGATCAGGGAATCAACAGTGGCTACACCTTC. It specifies CASSVDQGINSGYTF.